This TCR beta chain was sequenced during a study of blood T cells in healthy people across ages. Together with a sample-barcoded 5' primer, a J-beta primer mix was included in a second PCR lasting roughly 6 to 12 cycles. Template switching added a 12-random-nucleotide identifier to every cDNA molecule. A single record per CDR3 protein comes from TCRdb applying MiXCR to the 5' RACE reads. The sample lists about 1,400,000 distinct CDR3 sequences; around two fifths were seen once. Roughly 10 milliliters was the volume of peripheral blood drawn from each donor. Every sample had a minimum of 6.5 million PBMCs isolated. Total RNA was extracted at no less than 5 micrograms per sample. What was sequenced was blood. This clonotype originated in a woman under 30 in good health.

The CDR3 DNA reads as TGTGCCTGGAGGGGGGGCCAACAGGGGAAGGCCGGGGAGCTGTTTTTT. Translated, it gives CAWRGGQQGKAGELFF. The genes are TRBV30 and TRBJ2-2, with D possibly TRBD1 on 7 matching bases. Germline values: CDR1 GTSNPN, CDR2 SVGIG (reference sequence). The CDR3 has 16 amino acids. Trimming removed 3 bases from V and 6 bases from J, with 20 bases in between.